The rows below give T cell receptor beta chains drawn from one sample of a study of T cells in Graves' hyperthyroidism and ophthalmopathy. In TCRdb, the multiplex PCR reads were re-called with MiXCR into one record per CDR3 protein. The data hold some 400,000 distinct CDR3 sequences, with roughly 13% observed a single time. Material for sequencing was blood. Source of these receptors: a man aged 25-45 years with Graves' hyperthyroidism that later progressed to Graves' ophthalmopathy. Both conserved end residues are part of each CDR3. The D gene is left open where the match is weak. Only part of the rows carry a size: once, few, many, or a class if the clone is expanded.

cdr3_nt: TGCGCCAGCAGCCGCCGGGGGGGGGCCACTGAAGCTTTCTTT
cdr3_aa: CASSRRGGATEAFF
d_call: NA
j_call: TRBJ1-1
cdr3_length: 14
clone_size: many
v_call: TRBV5-1

cdr3_nt: TGTGCCAGCAGTGCGACGGGACAGACGAACACTGAAGCTTTCTTT
cdr3_aa: CASSATGQTNTEAFF
d_call: TRBD1
j_call: TRBJ1-1
cdr3_length: 15
clone_size: many
v_call: TRBV6-1

cdr3_nt: TGTGCCAGCAGTGAAGCTAGCGGGAGCTCCTACGAGCAGTACTTC
cdr3_aa: CASSEASGSSYEQYF
d_call: TRBD2
j_call: TRBJ2-7
cdr3_length: 15
clone_size: many
v_call: TRBV6-1

cdr3_nt: TGCGCCAGCACCGCGGGAGGGATGAACACTGAAGCTTTCTTT
cdr3_aa: CASTAGGMNTEAFF
d_call: NA
j_call: TRBJ1-1
cdr3_length: 14
clone_size: few
v_call: TRBV5-1

cdr3_nt: TGCGCCAGCAGCCAAGATGGGGGCGAGCAGTACTTC
cdr3_aa: CASSQDGGEQYF
d_call: NA
j_call: TRBJ2-7
cdr3_length: 12
clone_size: few
v_call: TRBV4-1

cdr3_nt: TGTGCCAGCAGTTTAGACGGGGGGGTCTACGAGCAGTACTTC
cdr3_aa: CASSLDGGVYEQYF
d_call: TRBD2
j_call: TRBJ2-7
cdr3_length: 14
clone_size: many
v_call: TRBV27

cdr3_nt: TGTGCCAGCAGCCAAGAGGGAACTAACTATGGCTACACCTTC
cdr3_aa: CASSQEGTNYGYTF
d_call: NA
j_call: TRBJ1-2
cdr3_length: 14
clone_size: many
v_call: TRBV3-1

cdr3_nt: TGTGCCATCAGTGCCGGGACTGGGGGAGGAGATGAGCAGTTCTTC
cdr3_aa: CAISAGTGGGDEQFF
d_call: NA
j_call: TRBJ2-1
cdr3_length: 15
clone_size: many
v_call: TRBV10-3

cdr3_nt: TGTGCCAGCAGGTCGGACAGATATAATTCACCCCTCCACTTT
cdr3_aa: CASRSDRYNSPLHF
d_call: NA
j_call: TRBJ1-6
cdr3_length: 14
clone_size: NA
v_call: TRBV3-1

cdr3_nt: TGTGCCAGCAAGGAGCTAAATCAGCCCCAGCATTTT
cdr3_aa: CASKELNQPQHF
d_call: NA
j_call: TRBJ1-5
cdr3_length: 12
clone_size: many
v_call: TRBV28

cdr3_nt: TGTGCCAGCAGCCAGGGTAGGACCGGGGAGCTGTTTTTT
cdr3_aa: CASSQGRTGELFF
d_call: NA
j_call: TRBJ2-2
cdr3_length: 13
clone_size: many
v_call: TRBV14

cdr3_nt: TGTGCCAGCAGTAATGAAAAACTGTTTTTT
cdr3_aa: CASSNEKLFF
d_call: NA
j_call: TRBJ1-4
cdr3_length: 10
clone_size: many
v_call: TRBV2

cdr3_nt: TGTGCCAGCAGTTTGAGGGGACTAGCGGGGGCCGGGGGCAGCAATGAGCAGTTCTTC
cdr3_aa: CASSLRGLAGAGGSNEQFF
d_call: TRBD2
j_call: TRBJ2-1
cdr3_length: 19
clone_size: many
v_call: TRBV12-3/TRBV12-4

cdr3_nt: TGTGCCAGCAGCCAGGTGTTAGGGGAAAAACTGTTTTTT
cdr3_aa: CASSQVLGEKLFF
d_call: NA
j_call: TRBJ1-4
cdr3_length: 13
clone_size: many
v_call: TRBV3-1

cdr3_nt: TGTGCCAGCAGTGAAGCCTGGGGCCCTGAGCAGTTCTTC
cdr3_aa: CASSEAWGPEQFF
d_call: NA
j_call: TRBJ2-1
cdr3_length: 13
clone_size: NA
v_call: TRBV2

cdr3_nt: TGTGCCAGCAGCGCGGGACTCGGGGGCTACACCTTC
cdr3_aa: CASSAGLGGYTF
d_call: NA
j_call: TRBJ1-2
cdr3_length: 12
clone_size: many
v_call: TRBV7-2

cdr3_nt: TGTGCCAGCAGGGGACTAGCGAACACCGGGGAGCTGTTTTTT
cdr3_aa: CASRGLANTGELFF
d_call: TRBD2
j_call: TRBJ2-2
cdr3_length: 14
clone_size: many
v_call: TRBV6-1

cdr3_nt: TGTGCCAGCAGCGCCTCCCGGGACAGGGGGCTGAGCACTGAAGCTTTCTTT
cdr3_aa: CASSASRDRGLSTEAFF
d_call: TRBD1
j_call: TRBJ1-1
cdr3_length: 17
clone_size: many
v_call: TRBV9

cdr3_nt: TGCAGTGCTAGAAGCGCCCTTGAAGCTTTCTTT
cdr3_aa: CSARSALEAFF
d_call: NA
j_call: TRBJ1-1
cdr3_length: 11
clone_size: many
v_call: TRBV20-1

cdr3_nt: TGTGCCACCAGTGATTTGCAGGGTCGGAACGAAAAACTGTTTTTT
cdr3_aa: CATSDLQGRNEKLFF
d_call: NA
j_call: TRBJ1-4
cdr3_length: 15
clone_size: few
v_call: TRBV24-1

cdr3_nt: TGTGCCAGTAGTATAGATTCCCTTGTTACGGCTGAAGCTTTCTTT
cdr3_aa: CASSIDSLVTAEAFF
d_call: NA
j_call: TRBJ1-1
cdr3_length: 15
clone_size: NA
v_call: TRBV19

cdr3_nt: TGTGCCAGCAGCCCTAACCAGGGACATGGCTACACCTTC
cdr3_aa: CASSPNQGHGYTF
d_call: NA
j_call: TRBJ1-2
cdr3_length: 13
clone_size: many
v_call: TRBV3-1

cdr3_nt: TGTGCCAGCAGTAAAATACTTAGAGGGGCGGACACTGAAGCTTTCTTT
cdr3_aa: CASSKILRGADTEAFF
d_call: NA
j_call: TRBJ1-1
cdr3_length: 16
clone_size: few
v_call: TRBV12-3/TRBV12-4

cdr3_nt: TGTGCCGGAACAACAGGGGGTCAGCCCCAGCATTTT
cdr3_aa: CAGTTGGQPQHF
d_call: TRBD1
j_call: TRBJ1-5
cdr3_length: 12
clone_size: many
v_call: TRBV28

cdr3_nt: TGTGCCAGCAGCTCTGGGGGAACGGCCAGACCCCAGCATTTT
cdr3_aa: CASSSGGTARPQHF
d_call: NA
j_call: TRBJ1-5
cdr3_length: 14
clone_size: NA
v_call: TRBV9